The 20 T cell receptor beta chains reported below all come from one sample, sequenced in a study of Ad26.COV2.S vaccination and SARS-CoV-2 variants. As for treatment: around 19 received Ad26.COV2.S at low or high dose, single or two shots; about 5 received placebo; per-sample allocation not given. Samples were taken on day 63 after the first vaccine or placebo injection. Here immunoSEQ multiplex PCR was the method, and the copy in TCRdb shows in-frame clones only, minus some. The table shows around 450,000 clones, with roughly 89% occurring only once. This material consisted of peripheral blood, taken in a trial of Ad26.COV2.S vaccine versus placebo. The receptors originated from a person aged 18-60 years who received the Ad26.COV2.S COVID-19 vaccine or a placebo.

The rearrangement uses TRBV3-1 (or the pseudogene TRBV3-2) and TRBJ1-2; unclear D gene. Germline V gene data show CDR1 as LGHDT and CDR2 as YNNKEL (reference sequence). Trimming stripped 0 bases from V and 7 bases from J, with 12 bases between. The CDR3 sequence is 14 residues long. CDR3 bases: TGTGCCAGCAGCCAAGATGGACGGGTGGGTGGCTACACCTTC. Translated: CASSQDGRVGGYTF.

The CDR3 protein is CASSQYGGGDAFF. CDR3 DNA: TGTGCCAGCAGCCAATACGGGGGAGGAGACGCTTTCTTT. The chain couples TRBV14 to TRBJ1-1; a weak D match, TRBD1 (5 bases). CDR1 SGHDN and CDR2 FVKESK come from the germline V gene. The CDR3 is 13 residues long. V was pared by 2 bases and J by 11 bases, with 15 bases between.

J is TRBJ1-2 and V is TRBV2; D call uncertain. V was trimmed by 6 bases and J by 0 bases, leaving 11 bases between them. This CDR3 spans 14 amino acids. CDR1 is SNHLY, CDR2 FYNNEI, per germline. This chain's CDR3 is CASSANSANYGYTF. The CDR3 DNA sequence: TGTGCCAGCAGCGCTAATTCAGCTAACTATGGCTACACCTTC.

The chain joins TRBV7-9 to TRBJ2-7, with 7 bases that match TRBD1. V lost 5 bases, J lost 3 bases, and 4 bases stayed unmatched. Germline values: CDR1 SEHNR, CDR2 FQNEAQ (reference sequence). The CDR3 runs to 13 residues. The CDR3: CASSRDSVYEQYF. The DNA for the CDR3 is TGTGCCAGCAGCCGGGACAGCGTCTACGAGCAGTACTTC.

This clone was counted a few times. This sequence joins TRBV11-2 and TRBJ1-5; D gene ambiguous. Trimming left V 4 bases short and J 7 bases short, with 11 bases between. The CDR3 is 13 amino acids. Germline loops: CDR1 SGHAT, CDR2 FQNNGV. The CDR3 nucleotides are TGTGCCAGCAGCTCCTCCTTAAACCAGCCCCAGCATTTT. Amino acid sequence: CASSSSLNQPQHF.

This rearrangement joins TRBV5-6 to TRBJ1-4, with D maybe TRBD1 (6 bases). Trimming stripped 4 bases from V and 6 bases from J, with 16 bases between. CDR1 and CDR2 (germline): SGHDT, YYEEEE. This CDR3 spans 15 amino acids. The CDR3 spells CASSPTGTSDEKLFF. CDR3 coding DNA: TGTGCCAGCAGCCCTACAGGGACAAGTGATGAAAAACTGTTTTTT.

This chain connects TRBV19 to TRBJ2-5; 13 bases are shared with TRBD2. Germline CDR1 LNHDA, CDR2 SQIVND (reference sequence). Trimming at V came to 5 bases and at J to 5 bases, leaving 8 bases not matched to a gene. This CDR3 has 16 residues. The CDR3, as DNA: TGTGCCAGTAGTCCCCGGACTAGCGGGAGCAGGGAGACCCAGTACTTC. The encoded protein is CASSPRTSGSRETQYF.

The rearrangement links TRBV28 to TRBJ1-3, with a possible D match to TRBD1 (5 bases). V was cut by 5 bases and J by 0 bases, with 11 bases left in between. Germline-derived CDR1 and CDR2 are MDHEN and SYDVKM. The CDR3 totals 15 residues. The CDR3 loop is CASSPMGDSGNTIYF. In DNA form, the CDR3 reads TGTGCCAGCAGTCCCATGGGGGACTCTGGAAACACCATATATTTT.

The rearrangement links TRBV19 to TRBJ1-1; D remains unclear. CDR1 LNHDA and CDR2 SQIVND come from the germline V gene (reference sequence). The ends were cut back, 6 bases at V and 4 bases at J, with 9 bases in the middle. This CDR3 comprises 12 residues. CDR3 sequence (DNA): TGTGCCAGTAGGGGGTATTCCACTGAAGCTTTCTTT. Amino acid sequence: CASRGYSTEAFF.

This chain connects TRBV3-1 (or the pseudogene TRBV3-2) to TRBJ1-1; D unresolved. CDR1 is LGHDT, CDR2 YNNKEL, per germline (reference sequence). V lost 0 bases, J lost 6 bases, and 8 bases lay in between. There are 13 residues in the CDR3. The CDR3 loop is CASSQEGSAEAFF. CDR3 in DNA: TGTGCCAGCAGCCAAGAGGGTAGCGCTGAAGCTTTCTTT.

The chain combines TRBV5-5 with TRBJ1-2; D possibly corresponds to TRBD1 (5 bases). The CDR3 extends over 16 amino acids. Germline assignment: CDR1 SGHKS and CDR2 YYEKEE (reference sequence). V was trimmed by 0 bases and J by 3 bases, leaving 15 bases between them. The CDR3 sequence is CASSLGIDSRDYGYTF. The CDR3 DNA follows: TGTGCCAGCAGCTTGGGCATTGACAGCCGCGACTATGGCTACACCTTC.

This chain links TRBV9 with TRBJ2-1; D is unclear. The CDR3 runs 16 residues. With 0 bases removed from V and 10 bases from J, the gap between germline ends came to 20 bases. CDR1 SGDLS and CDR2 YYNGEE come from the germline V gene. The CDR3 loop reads CASSVGMTPGLGEQFF. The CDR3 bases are TGTGCCAGCAGCGTAGGTATGACGCCCGGCCTGGGGGAGCAGTTCTTC.

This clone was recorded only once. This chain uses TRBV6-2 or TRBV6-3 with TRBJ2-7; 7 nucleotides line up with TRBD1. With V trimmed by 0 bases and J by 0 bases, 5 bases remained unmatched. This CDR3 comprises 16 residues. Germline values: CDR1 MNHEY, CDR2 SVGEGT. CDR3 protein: CASSYSNRGPSYEQYV. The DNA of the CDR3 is TGTGCCAGCAGTTACTCGAACAGGGGTCCCTCCTACGAGCAGTACGTC.

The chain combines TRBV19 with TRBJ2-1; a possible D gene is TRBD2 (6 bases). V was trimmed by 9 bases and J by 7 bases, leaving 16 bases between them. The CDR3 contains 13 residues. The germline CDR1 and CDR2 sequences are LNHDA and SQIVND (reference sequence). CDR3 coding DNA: TGTGCCAGCGGCGGGGTTCGCACGAATGAGCAGTTCTTC. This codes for CASGGVRTNEQFF. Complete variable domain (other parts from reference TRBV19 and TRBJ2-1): DGGITQSPKYLFRKEGQNVTLSCEQNLNHDAMYWYRQDPGQGLRLIYYSQIVNDFQKGDIAEGYSVSREKKESFPLTVTSAQKNPTAFYLCASGGVRTNEQFFGPGTRLTVL.

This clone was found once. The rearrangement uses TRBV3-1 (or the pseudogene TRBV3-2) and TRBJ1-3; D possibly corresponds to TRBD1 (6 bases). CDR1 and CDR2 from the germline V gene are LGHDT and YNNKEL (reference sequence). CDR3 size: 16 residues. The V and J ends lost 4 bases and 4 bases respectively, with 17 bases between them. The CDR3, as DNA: TGTGCCAGCAGCCTTTCACAGGGTTTCGAGGGAAACACCATATATTTT. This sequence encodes CASSLSQGFEGNTIYF.

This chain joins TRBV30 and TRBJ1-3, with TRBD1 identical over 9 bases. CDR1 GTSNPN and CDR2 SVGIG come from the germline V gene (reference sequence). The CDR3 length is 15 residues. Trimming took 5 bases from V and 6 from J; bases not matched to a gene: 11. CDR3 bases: TGTGCCTGGGAACCGGGACAGGGTTTAATAAACACCATATATTTT. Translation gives CAWEPGQGLINTIYF.

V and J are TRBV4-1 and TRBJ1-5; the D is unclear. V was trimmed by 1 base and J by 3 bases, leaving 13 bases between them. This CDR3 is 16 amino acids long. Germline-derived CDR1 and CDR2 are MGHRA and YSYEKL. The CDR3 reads CASSQAPLGSNQPQHF. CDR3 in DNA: TGCGCCAGCAGCCAAGCTCCCCTAGGATCCAATCAGCCCCAGCATTTT.

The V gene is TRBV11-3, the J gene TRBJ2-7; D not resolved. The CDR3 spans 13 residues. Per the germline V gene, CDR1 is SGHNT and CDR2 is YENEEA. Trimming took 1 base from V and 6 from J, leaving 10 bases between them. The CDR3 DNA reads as TGTGCCAGCAGCTTAGGGACGACCGGCGAGCAGTACGTC. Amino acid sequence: CASSLGTTGEQYV.

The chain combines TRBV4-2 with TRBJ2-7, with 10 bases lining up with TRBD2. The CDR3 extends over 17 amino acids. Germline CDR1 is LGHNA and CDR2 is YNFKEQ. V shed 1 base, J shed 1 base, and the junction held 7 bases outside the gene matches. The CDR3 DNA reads TGTGCCAGCAGCCAAGGAGGGGGAGCGGGAGGGTCCTACGAGCAGTACGTC. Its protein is CASSQGGGAGGSYEQYV.

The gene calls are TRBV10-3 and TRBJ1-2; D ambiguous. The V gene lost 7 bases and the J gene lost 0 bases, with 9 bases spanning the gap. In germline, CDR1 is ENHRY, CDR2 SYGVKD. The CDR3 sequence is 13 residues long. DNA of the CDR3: TGTGCCATCAAGGACGGGTCTAACTATGGCTACACCTTC. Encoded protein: CAIKDGSNYGYTF.